This TCR beta chain originates from a study of T cell repertoires in cytomegalovirus infection. Each CDR3 protein gets one entry after TCRdb re-called the reads with MiXCR. The table lists around 430,000 distinct CDR3 sequences, 40% to 50% of them singletons. This clonotype was counted only a few times. Antigen specificity is unknown. Germline V lookup: CDR1 MNHNS, CDR2 SASEGT. This CDR3 has 14 amino acids. The V end was cut by 0 bases, the J end by 11 bases, with 17 bases between. The sequenced sample was cultured PBMCs, obtained from culture after CMV antigen stimulation. This clonotype was obtained from a human donor in good health (CMV status not recorded). Some clones in this sample may be carry-over from other donors' samples. This chain connects TRBV6-1 to TRBJ2-7; D not resolved. The CDR3 spells CASSEAFDPLTEYF. CDR3 DNA sequence: TGTGCCAGCAGTGAAGCGTTCGACCCCCTAACGGAGTACTTC.